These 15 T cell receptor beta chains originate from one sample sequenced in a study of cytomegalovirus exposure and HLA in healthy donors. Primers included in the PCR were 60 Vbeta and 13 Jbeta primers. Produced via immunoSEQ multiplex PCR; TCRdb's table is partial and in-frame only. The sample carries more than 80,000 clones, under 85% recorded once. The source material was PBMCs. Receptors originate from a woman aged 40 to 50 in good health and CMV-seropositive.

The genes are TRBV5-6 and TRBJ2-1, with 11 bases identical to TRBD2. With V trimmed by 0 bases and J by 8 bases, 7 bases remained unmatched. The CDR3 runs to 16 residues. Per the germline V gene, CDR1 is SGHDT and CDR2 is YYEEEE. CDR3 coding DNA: TGTGCCAGCAGCTTGGCTAGGCTAGCGGGAGGACATGAGCAGTTCTTC. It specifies CASSLARLAGGHEQFF.

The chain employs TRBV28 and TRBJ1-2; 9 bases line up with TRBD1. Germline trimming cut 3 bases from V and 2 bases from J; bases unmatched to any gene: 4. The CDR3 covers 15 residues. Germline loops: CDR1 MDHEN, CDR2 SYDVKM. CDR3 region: CASSFTGTGNYGYTF. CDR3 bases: TGTGCCAGCAGTTTTACCGGGACAGGGAACTATGGCTACACCTTC.

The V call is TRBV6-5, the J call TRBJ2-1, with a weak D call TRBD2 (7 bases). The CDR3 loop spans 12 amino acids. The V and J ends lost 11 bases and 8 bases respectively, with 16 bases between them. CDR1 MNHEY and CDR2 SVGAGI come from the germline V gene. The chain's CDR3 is CAVGGAGDEQFF. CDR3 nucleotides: TGTGCCGTTGGGGGGGCTGGGGATGAGCAGTTCTTC.

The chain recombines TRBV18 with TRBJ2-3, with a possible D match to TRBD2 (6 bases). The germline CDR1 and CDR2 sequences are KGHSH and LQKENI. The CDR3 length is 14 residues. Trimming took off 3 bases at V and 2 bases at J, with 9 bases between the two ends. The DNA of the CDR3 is TGTGCCAGCTCACCGGTAGCGGCCACAGATACGCAGTATTTT. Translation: CASSPVAATDTQYF.

CDR3 region: CATSRTTGAGNTIYF. In DNA, the CDR3 is TGTGCCACCAGCAGAACCACAGGGGCTGGAAACACCATATATTTT. The chain couples TRBV15 to TRBJ1-3, with TRBD1 matching over 7 bases. The CDR3 has 15 amino acids. J gave up 2 bases and V 2 bases, and 3 bases lay outside the gene matches. Germline CDR1 and CDR2: LNHNV and YYDKDF (reference sequence).

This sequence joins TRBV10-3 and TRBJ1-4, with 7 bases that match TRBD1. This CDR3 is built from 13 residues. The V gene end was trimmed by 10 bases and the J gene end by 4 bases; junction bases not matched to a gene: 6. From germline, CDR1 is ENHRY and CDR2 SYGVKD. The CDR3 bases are TGTGCCACTTCACAGGGGCGTAATGAAAAACTGTTTTTT. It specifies CATSQGRNEKLFF.

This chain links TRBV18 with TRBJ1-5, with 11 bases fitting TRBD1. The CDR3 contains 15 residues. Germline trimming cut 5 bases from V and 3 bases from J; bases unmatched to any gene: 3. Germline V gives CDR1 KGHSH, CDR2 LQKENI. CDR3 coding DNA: TGTGCCAGCTCAGGGACAGGGGGAGACAATCAGCCCCAGCATTTT. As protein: CASSGTGGDNQPQHF.

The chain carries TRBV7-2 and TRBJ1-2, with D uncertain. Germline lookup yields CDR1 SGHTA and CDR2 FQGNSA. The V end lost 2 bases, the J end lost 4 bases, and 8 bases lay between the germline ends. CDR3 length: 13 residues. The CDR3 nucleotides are TGTGCCAGCAGCTTATTAACGGTCTATGGCTACACCTTC. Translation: CASSLLTVYGYTF. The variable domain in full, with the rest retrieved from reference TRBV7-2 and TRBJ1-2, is GAGVSQSPSNKVTEKGKDVELRCDPISGHTALYWYRQSLGQGLEFLIYFQGNSAPDKSGLPSDRFSAERTGGSVSTLTIQRTQQEDSAVYLCASSLLTVYGYTFGSGTRLTVV.

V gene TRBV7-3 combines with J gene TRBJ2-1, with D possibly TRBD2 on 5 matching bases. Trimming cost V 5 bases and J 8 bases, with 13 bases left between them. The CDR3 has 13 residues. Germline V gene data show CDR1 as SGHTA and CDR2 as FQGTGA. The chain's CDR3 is CASSPLGSDEQFF. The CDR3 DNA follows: TGTGCCAGCAGCCCACTAGGCTCCGATGAGCAGTTCTTC. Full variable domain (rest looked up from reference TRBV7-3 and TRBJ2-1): GAGVSQTPSNKVTEKGKYVELRCDPISGHTALYWYRQSLGQGPEFLIYFQGTGAADDSGLPNDRFFAVRPEGSVSTLKIQRTERGDSAVYLCASSPLGSDEQFFGPGTRLTVL.

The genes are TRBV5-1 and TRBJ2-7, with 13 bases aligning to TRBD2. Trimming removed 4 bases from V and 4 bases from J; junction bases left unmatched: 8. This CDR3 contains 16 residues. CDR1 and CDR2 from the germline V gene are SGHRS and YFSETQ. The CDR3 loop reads CASSIGTSGVIYEQYF. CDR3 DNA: TGCGCCAGCAGCATAGGGACTAGCGGGGTGATTTACGAGCAGTACTTC.

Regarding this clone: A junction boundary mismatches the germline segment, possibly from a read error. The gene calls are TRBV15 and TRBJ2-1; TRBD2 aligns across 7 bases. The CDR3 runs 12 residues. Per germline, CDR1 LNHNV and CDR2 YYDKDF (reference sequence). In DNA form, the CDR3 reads TGTGCCACCAGCACTTGGGGGGGAGAATCGCTCTTC. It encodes CATSTWGGESLF.

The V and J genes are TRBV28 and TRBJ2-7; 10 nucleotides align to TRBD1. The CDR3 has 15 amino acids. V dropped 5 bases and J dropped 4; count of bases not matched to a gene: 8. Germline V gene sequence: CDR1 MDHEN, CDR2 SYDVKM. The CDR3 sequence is CASSKILGQGYEQYF. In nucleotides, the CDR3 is TGTGCCAGCAGTAAAATTTTGGGACAGGGGTACGAGCAGTACTTC.

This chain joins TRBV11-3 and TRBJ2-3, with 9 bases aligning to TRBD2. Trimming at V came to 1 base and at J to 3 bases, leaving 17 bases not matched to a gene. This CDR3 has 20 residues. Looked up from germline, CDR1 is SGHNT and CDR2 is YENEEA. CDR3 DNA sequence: TGTGCCAGCAGCTTAGCACGGCGACAAGCGGGAGGCCGGTGGACAGATACGCAGTATTTT. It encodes CASSLARRQAGGRWTDTQYF.

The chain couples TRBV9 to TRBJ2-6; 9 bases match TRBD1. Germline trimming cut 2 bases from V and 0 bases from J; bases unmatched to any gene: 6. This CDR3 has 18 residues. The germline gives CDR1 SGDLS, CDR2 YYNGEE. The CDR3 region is CASSVMTGGISGANVLTF. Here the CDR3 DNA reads TGTGCCAGCAGCGTTATGACAGGGGGGATCTCTGGGGCCAACGTCCTGACTTTC. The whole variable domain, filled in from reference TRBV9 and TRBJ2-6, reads DSGVTQTPKHLITATGQRVTLRCSPRSGDLSVYWYQQSLDQGLQFLIQYYNGEERAKGNILERFSAQQFPDLHSELNLSSLELGDSALYFCASSVMTGGISGANVLTFGAGSRLTVL.

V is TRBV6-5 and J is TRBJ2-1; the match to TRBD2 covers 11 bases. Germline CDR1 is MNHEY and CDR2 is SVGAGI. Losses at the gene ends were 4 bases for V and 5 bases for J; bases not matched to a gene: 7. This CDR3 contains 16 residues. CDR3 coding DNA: TGTGCCAGCAGTTCAGCACTAGCGGGAGTTCACAATGAGCAGTTCTTC. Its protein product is CASSSALAGVHNEQFF.